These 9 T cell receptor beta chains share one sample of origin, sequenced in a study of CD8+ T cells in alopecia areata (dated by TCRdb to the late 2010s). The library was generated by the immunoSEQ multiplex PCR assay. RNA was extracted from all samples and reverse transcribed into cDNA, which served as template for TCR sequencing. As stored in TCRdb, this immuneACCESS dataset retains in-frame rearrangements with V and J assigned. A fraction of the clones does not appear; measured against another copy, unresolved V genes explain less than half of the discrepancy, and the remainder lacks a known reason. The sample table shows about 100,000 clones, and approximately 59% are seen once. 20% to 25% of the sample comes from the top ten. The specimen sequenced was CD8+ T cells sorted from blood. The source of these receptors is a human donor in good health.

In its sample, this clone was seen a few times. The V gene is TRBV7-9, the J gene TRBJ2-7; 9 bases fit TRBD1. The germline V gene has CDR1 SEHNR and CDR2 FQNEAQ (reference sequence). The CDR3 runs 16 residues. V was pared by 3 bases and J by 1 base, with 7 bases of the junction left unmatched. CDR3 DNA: TGTGCCAGCAGCTTTGGACAGGGGTTGATATCCTACGAGCAGTACTTC. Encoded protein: CASSFGQGLISYEQYF.

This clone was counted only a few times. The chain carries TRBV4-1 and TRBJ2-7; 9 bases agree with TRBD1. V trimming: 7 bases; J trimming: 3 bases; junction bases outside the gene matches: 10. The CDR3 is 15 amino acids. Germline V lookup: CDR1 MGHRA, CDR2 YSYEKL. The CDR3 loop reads CASTIDRGYVYEQYF. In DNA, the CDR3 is TGCGCCAGCACCATAGACAGGGGGTACGTCTACGAGCAGTACTTC.

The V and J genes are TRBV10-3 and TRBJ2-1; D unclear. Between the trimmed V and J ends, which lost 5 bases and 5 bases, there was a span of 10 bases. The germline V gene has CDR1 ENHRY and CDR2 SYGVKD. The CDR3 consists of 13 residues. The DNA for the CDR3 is TGTGCCATCAGTCCTATCACGAACAATGAGCAGTTCTTC. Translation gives CAISPITNNEQFF.

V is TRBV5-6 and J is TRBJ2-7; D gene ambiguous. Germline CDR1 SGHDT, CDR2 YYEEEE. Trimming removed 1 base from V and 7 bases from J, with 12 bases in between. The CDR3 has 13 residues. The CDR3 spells CASSLSGWAEQYF. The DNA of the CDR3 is TGTGCCAGCAGCTTGTCCGGGTGGGCTGAGCAGTACTTC.

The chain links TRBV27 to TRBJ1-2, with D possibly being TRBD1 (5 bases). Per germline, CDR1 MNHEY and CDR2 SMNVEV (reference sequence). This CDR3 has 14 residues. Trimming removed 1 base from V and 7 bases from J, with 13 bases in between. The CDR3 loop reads CASSLWGTLSGYTF. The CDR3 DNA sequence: TGTGCCAGCAGTTTATGGGGGACTCTCTCTGGCTACACCTTC.

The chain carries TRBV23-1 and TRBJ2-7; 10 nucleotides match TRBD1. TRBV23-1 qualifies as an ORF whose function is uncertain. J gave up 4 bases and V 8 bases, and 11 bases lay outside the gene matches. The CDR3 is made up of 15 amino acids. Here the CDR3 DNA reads TGCGCCAGCGGACTTACCGGGACAGGGGAGTACGAGCAGTACTTC. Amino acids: CASGLTGTGEYEQYF.

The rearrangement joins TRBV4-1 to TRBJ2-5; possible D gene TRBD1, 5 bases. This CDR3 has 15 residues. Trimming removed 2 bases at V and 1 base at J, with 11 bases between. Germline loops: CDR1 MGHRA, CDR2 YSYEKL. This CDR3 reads CASSQLQDTQETQYF. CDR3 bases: TGCGCCAGCAGCCAACTTCAGGACACCCAAGAGACCCAGTACTTC.

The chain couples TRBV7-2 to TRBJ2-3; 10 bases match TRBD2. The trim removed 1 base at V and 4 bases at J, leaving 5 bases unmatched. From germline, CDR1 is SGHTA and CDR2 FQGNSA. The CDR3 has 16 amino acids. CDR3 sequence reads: CASSLEAGGRSDTQYF. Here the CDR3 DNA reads TGTGCCAGCAGCTTAGAAGCGGGGGGGCGTTCAGATACGCAGTATTTT.

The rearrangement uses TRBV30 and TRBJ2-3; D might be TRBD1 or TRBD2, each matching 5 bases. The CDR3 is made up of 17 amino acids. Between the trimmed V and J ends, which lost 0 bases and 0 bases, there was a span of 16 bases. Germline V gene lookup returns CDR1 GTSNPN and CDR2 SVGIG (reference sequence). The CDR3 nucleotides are TGTGCCTGGAGTGTAGTGGATGCAAGGGACAGCACAGATACGCAGTATTTT. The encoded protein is CAWSVVDARDSTDTQYF.